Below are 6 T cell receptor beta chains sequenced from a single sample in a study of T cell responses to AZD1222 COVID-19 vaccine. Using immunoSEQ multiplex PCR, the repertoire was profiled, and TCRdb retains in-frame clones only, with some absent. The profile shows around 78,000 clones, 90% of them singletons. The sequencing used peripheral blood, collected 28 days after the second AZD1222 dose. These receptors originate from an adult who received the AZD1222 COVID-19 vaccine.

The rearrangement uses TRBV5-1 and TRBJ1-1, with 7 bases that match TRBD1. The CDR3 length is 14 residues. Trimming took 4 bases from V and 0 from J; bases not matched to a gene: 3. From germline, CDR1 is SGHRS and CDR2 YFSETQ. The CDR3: CASSPRGMNTEAFF. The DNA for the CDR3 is TGCGCCAGCAGCCCCAGGGGGATGAACACTGAAGCTTTCTTT.

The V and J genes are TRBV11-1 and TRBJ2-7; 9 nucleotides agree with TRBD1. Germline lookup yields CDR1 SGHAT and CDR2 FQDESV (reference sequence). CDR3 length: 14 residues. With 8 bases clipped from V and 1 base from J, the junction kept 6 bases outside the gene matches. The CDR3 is CASASTGGSYEQYF. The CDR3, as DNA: TGTGCCAGCGCGTCGACAGGGGGTTCCTACGAGCAGTACTTC.

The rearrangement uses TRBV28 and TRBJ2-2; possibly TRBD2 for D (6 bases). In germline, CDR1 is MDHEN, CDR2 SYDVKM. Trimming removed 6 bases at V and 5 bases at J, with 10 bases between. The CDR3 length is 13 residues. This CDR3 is CASSSTRTGELFF. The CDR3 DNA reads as TGTGCCAGCAGCTCGACTAGGACCGGGGAGCTGTTTTTT.

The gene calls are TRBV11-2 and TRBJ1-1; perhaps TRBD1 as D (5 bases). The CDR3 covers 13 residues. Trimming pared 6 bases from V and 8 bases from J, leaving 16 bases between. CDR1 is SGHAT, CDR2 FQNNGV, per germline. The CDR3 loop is CASRTGGREEAFF. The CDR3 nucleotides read TGTGCCAGCAGGACCGGCGGCAGGGAGGAAGCTTTCTTT.

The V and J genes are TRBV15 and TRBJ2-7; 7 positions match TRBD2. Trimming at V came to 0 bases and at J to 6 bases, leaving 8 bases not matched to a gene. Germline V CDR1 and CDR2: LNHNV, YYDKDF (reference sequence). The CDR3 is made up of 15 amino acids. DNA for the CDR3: TGTGCCACCAGCAGAGATCGGGTGAGGGAGGGCGAGCAGTACTTC. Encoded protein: CATSRDRVREGEQYF.

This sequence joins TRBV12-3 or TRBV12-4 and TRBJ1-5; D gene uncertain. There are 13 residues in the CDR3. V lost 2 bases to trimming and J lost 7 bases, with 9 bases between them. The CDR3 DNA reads TGTGCCAGCAGTTTACTCCACGGGCAGCCCCAGCATTTT. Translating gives CASSLLHGQPQHF.